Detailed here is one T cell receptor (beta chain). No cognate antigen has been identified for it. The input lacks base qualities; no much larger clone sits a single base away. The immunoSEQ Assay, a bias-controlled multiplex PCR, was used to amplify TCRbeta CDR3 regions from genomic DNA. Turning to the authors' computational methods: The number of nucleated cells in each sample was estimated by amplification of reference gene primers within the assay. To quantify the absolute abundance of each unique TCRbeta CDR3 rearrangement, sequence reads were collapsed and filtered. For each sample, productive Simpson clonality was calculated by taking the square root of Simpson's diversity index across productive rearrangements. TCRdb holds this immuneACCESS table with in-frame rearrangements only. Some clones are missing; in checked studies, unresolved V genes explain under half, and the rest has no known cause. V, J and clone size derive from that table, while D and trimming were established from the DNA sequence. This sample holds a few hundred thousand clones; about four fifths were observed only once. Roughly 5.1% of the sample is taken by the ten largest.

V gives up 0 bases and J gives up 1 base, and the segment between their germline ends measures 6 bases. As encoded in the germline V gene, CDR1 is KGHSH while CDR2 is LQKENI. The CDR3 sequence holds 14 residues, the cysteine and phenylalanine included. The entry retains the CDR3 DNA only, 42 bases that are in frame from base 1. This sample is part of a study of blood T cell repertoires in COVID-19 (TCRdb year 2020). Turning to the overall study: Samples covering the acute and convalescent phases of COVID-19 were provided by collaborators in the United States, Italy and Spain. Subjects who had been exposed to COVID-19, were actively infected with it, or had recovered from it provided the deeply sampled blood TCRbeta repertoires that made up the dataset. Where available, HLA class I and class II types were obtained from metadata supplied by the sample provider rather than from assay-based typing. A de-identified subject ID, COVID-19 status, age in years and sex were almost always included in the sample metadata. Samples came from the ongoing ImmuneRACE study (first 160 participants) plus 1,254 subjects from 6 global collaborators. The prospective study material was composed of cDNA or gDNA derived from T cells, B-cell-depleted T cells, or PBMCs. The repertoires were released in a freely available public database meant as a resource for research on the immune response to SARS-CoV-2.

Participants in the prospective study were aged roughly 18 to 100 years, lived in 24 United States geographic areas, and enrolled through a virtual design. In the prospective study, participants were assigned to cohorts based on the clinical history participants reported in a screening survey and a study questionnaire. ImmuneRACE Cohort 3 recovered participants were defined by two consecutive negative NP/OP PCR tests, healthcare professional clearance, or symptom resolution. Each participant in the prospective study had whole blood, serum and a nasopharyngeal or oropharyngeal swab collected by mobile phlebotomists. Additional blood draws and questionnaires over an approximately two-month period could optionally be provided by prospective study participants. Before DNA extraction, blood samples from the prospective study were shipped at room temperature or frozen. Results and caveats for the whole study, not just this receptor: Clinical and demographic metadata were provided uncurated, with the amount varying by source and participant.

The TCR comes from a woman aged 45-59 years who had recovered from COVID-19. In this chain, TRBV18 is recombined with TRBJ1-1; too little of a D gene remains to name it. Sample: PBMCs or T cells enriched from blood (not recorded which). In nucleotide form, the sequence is TGTGCCAGCTCACCACCATCCTCGAACACTGAAGCTTTCTTT. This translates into CASSPPSSNTEAFF.